This TCR beta chain was sequenced for a study of cytomegalovirus exposure and HLA in healthy donors. V shed 6 bases and J shed 2 bases, with 13 bases lying between them. The CDR3 totals 15 residues. The germline CDR1 and CDR2 sequences are MNHEY and SMNVEV (reference sequence). A multiplex PCR was run with 60 Vbeta primers and 13 Jbeta primers. TCRdb's copy holds only in-frame clones and misses some; the assay was immunoSEQ multiplex PCR. The sample lists under 200,000 clones; approximately 81% were seen once. This chain uses TRBV27 with TRBJ2-2; D may be TRBD2 (5 bases). Specimen: PBMCs. The source of this sequence is a man younger than 30 in good health and CMV-seronegative. The CDR3 here is CASSSDWLNTGELFF. The CDR3 DNA reads TGTGCCAGCAGCTCGGACTGGCTTAACACCGGGGAGCTGTTTTTT.